Below, 3 T cell receptor beta chains from the same sample are listed, as sequenced in a study of cytomegalovirus exposure and HLA in healthy donors. Researchers ran the PCR with 60 Vbeta and 13 Jbeta primers. The data were produced by immunoSEQ multiplex PCR, yet TCRdb's version contains in-frame clones alone and is incomplete. The sample data list 65,000 to 80,000 clones. Sequencing was done on a sample of PBMCs. The source of these receptors is a man aged 25 to 40 in good health and CMV-seronegative.

The chain uses TRBV25-1 and TRBJ2-5; D call uncertain. This CDR3 is 13 amino acids long. Germline CDR1 reads MGHDK; CDR2 reads SYGVNS. Trimming stripped 2 bases from V and 9 bases from J, with 13 bases between. In DNA, the CDR3 is TGTGCCAGCAGTGAAGGAAATCGCGCGGCCCAGTACTTC. This encodes CASSEGNRAAQYF.

The chain couples TRBV4-2 to TRBJ2-1; D might be TRBD2 (6 bases). From germline, CDR1 is LGHNA and CDR2 YNFKEQ. Trimming shortened V by 4 bases and J by 0 bases, and 10 bases separated the two germline ends. CDR3 length: 15 amino acids. CDR3 sequence (DNA): TGTGCCAGCAGCCGCGGGACTGACTCCTACAATGAGCAGTTCTTC. Translation gives CASSRGTDSYNEQFF.

V usage is TRBV27 and J usage is TRBJ2-7; D is ambiguous. V lost 6 bases and J lost 7, with 16 bases in between. This CDR3 spans 13 amino acids. In germline, CDR1 is MNHEY, CDR2 SMNVEV (reference sequence). The CDR3, as DNA: TGTGCCAGCAGCCCCGGGTCCCTGAGAGAGCAGTACTTC. Its translation: CASSPGSLREQYF.